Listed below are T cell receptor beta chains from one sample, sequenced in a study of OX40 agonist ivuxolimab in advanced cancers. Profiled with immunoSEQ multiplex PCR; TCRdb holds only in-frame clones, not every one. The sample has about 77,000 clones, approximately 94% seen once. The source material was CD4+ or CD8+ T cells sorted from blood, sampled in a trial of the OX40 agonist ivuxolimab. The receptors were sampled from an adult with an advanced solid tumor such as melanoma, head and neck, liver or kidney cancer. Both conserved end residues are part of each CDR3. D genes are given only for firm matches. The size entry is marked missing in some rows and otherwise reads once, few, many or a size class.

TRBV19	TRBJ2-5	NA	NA	TGTGCCAGTAGTTTCCAGCGAGGGGCCCAAGAGACCCAGTACTTC	CASSFQRGAQETQYF
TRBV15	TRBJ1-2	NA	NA	TGTGCCACCAGCAGAGACGTACTCTATGGCTACACCTTC	CATSRDVLYGYTF
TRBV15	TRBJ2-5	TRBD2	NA	TGTGCCACCAGCAGAGATGGCGGGAGGGCCTCAGAGACCCAGTACTTC	CATSRDGGRASETQYF
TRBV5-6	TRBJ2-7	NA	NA	TGTGCCAGCAGCTTAGACTCGACCTACGAGCAGTACTTC	CASSLDSTYEQYF
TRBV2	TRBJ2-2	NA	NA	TGTGCCAGCAGTAAAGAGAACACCGGGGAGCTGTTTTTT	CASSKENTGELFF
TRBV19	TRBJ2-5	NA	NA	TGTGCCAGTAGTTACCCGGGACTTGGACGGGAGACCCAGTACTTC	CASSYPGLGRETQYF
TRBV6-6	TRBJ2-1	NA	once	TGTGCCAGCAGTTACGAAAAATACAATGAGCAGTTCTTC	CASSYEKYNEQFF
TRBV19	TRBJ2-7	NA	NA	TGTGCCACTAAAGGGACCAAGCATCCGTACGAGCAGTACTTC	CATKGTKHPYEQYF
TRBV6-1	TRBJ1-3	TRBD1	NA	TGTGCCAGCAGGGCAGGGGGCTTCGGAAACACCATATATTTT	CASRAGGFGNTIYF
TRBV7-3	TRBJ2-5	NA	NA	TGTGCCAGCAGCCTATCCGGGGGCCGAGAGACCCAGTACTTC	CASSLSGGRETQYF
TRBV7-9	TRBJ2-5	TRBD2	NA	TGTGCCAGCAGTTCAGCGGGAGAAGAGACCCAGTACTTC	CASSSAGEETQYF
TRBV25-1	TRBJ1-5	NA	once	TGTGCCAGCAGTGAATCCGGACCTCCCAATCAGCCCCAGCATTTT	CASSESGPPNQPQHF
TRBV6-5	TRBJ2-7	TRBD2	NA	TGTGCCAGCAAATACCGGCGGGAGGCCACCTACGAGCAGTACTTC	CASKYRREATYEQYF
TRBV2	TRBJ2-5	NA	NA	TGTGCCAGCAGTGTAGCAGAACAAGAGACCCAGTACTTC	CASSVAEQETQYF
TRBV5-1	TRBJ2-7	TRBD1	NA	TGCGCCAGCAGCTTGGCAGGGACAGGGGGCTCCTACGAGCAGTACTTC	CASSLAGTGGSYEQYF
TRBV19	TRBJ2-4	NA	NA	TGTGCCAGTAGTATCCCGGACAGAAACAAAAACATTCAGTACTTC	CASSIPDRNKNIQYF
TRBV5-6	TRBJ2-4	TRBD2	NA	TGTGCCAGCAGCCCATCGGGTGGCCGGGGGGGAGGCATTCAGTACTTC	CASSPSGGRGGGIQYF
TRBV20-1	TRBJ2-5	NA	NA	TGCAGTGCTACAGCTCGGGAGACCCAGTACTTC	CSATARETQYF
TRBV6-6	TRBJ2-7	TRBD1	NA	TGTGCCAGCAGTTACGGGACAGGGGGGACCTACGAGCAGTACTTC	CASSYGTGGTYEQYF
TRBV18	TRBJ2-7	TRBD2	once	TGTGCCAGCTCACCGAGACCGGGACTAGCGGGAGCCACCGAGCAGTACTTC	CASSPRPGLAGATEQYF
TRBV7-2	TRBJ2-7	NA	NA	TGTGCCAGCAGCTTAGCACAGGGCCCCTACGAGCAGTACTTC	CASSLAQGPYEQYF
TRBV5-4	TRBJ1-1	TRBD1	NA	TGTGCCAGCAGCTCCTCCAGGGGGAAGGCTGAAGCTTTCTTT	CASSSSRGKAEAFF
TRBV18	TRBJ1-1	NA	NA	TGTGCCAGCTCGCCGACAGGTGATGAAGCTTTCTTT	CASSPTGDEAFF
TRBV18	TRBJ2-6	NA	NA	TGTGCCAGCTCTCTCCAGGGAGTTAACTCTGGGGCCAACGTCCTGACTTTC	CASSLQGVNSGANVLTF
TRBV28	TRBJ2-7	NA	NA	TGTGCCAGCAGTCCTACAGGGACCTACGAGCAGTACTTC	CASSPTGTYEQYF
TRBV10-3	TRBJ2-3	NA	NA	TGTGCCATCAGTGAGTCTTCTAGCACAGATACGCAGTATTTT	CAISESSSTDTQYF
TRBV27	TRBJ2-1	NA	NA	TGTGCCAGCACCCTAGGGCCGGGGGACCACAATGAGCAGTTCTTC	CASTLGPGDHNEQFF
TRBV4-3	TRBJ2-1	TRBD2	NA	TGCGCCAGCAGCCAAGTAACCAGCGGGAGGGCCAGGGAGCAGTTCTTC	CASSQVTSGRAREQFF
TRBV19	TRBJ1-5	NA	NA	TGTGCCAGTCGGAGGGGTAATCAGCCCCAGCATTTT	CASRRGNQPQHF
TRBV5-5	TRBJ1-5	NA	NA	TGTGCCAGCAGCCCGGGCGTCGAGAGGCAGCCCCAGCATTTT	CASSPGVERQPQHF
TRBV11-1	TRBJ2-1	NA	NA	TGTGCCGGCAGTTCACAAAGCAATGAGCAGTTCTTC	CAGSSQSNEQFF
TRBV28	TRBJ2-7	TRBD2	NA	TGTGCCAGCAGTTCACCAAATAGCGGGATCACCTACGAGCAGTACTTC	CASSSPNSGITYEQYF
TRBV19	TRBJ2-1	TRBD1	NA	TGTGCCAGTAGTGTTACCGGGACAGGGATTCCCGGATGGCAGTTCTTC	CASSVTGTGIPGWQFF
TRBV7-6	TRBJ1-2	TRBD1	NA	TGTGCCAGCCGAGACAGGGGGCTAGGAGGCTACACCTTC	CASRDRGLGGYTF
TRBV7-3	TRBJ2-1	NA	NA	TGTGCCAGCAGCCCACAGGGTAGGGACTACAATGAGCAGTTCTTC	CASSPQGRDYNEQFF
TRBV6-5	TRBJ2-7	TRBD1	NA	TGTGCCAGCAGTCGGACAGGGGGGACCTACGAGCAGTACTTC	CASSRTGGTYEQYF
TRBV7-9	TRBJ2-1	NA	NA	TGTGCCAGCAGTTCCCGGACTGGACGGAATGAGCAGTTCTTC	CASSSRTGRNEQFF
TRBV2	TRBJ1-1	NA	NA	TGTGCCAGCCTAATACACGGGAACACTGAAGCTTTCTTT	CASLIHGNTEAFF
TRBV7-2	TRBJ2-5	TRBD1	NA	TGTGCCAGCAGCTCCCAAAGGACAGGGAGTAGGTGGGAGACCCAGTACTTC	CASSSQRTGSRWETQYF
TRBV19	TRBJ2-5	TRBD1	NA	TGTGCCAGTAGTATGGACAGGGGAAGGGAGACCCAGTACTTC	CASSMDRGRETQYF
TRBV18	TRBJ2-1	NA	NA	TGTGCCAGCTCACCAGGAGCGACCTACAATGAGCAGTTCTTC	CASSPGATYNEQFF
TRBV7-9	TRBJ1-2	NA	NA	TGTGCCAGCAGCTTAAACAGGGATGGCTACACCTTC	CASSLNRDGYTF
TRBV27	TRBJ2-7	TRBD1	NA	TGTGCCAGCAAACGGACAGGGCCATACGAGCAGTACTTC	CASKRTGPYEQYF
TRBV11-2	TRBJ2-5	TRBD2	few	TGTGCCAGCAGCTTAGTCCCAGCGGGAGGGAGGGAGACCCAGTACTTC	CASSLVPAGGRETQYF
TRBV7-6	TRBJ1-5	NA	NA	TGTGCCAGCAGCCCCCGGCTAGGGGGGACGGATCAGCCCCAGCATTTT	CASSPRLGGTDQPQHF
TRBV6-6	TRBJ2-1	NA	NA	TGTGCCAGCAGTTACCCCCAATTGGGGAATGAGCAGTTCTTC	CASSYPQLGNEQFF
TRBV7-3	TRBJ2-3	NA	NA	TGTGCCAGCAGCCCCGCGGGGACCACAGATACGCAGTATTTT	CASSPAGTTDTQYF